The clone carrying this T cell receptor (beta chain) has only one observation. Clones were sequenced by immunoSEQ multiplex PCR, and TCRdb holds only the in-frame ones, with some missing. The table includes hundreds of thousands of clones, about 84% detected once. This entry belongs to a study of shared T cell receptors in the human thymus. The V end lost 5 bases, the J end lost 6 bases, and 10 bases lay between the germline ends. CDR1 is GTSNPN, CDR2 SVGIG, per germline (reference sequence). The CDR3 is 11 residues long. This sample also belongs to another study, concerning human thymus T cells. That publication notes: Congenital heart defects were the reason for the corrective surgery that the donors, healthy Finnish infants, were having. Resected material from corrective heart surgery provided the thymus tissue analysed.

The chain links TRBV30 to TRBJ1-2, with no clear D. The sequence was obtained from a boy in the first two years of life with a congenital heart defect. The sample taken for sequencing was thymocytes. The CDR3 spells CAWLQSDGYTF. In DNA, the CDR3 is TGTGCCTGGCTTCAATCGGATGGCTACACCTTC.